Here is one T cell receptor (beta chain) with its context. Its antigen is undetermined. The entry originates in a study of T cell repertoires in cytomegalovirus infection. Study-level background: Indications of both CMV infection and matching HLA type were provided by public TCR beta signatures. Study observations and caveats: Across the ex vivo response, the dominant clonotypes were HLA-C-restricted CMV-specific TCR beta clonotypes.

One entry per CDR3 protein results from TCRdb running MiXCR on the reads. In the table there are roughly 220,000 distinct CDR3 sequences, approximately 38% of which are singletons. J was trimmed by 4 bases and V by 6 bases; bases with no gene match: 3. This CDR3 comprises 13 residues. Germline V gene lookup returns CDR1 SGHDT and CDR2 YYEEEE. The rearrangement joins TRBV5-6 to TRBJ2-5; 10 positions agree with TRBD2. This TCR derives from a human donor in good health (CMV status not recorded). Some clones in this sample may be carry-over from other donors' samples. The input for sequencing was CD8+ T cells from cultured PBMCs, taken from culture after CMV antigen stimulation. The DNA for the CDR3 is TGTGCCAGCACCCCTAGCGGGGGAGAGACCCAGTACTTC. Translating gives CASTPSGGETQYF.